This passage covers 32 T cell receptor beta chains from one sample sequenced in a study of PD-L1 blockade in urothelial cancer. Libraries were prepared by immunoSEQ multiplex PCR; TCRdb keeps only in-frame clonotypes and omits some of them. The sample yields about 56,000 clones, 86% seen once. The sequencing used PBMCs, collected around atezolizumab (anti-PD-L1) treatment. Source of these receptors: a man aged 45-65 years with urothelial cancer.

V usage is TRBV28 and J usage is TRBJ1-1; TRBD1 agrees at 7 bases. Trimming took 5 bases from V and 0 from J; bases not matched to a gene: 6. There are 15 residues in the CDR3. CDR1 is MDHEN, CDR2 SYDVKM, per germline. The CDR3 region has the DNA TGTGCCAGCAGTCCATCGGACAGGATGAACACTGAAGCTTTCTTT. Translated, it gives CASSPSDRMNTEAFF.

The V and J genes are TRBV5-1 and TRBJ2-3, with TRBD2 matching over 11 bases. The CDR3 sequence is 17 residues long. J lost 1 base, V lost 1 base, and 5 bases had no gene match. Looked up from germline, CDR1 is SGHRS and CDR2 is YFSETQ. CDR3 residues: CASSLSKLAGGTDTQYF. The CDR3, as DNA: TGCGCCAGCAGCTTGTCCAAACTAGCGGGAGGCACAGATACGCAGTATTTT. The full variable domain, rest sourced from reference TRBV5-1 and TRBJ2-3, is KAGVTQTPRYLIKTRGQQVTLSCSPISGHRSVSWYQQTPGQGLQFLFEYFSETQRNKGNFPGRFSGRQFSNSRSEMNVSTLELGDSALYLCASSLSKLAGGTDTQYFGPGTRLTVL.

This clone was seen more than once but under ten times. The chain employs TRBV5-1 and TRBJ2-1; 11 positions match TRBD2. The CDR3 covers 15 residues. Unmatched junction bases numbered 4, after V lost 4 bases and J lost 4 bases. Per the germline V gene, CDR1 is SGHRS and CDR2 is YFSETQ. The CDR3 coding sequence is TGCGCCAGCAGCCGCGGGACTAGCGGATACAATGAGCAGTTCTTC. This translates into CASSRGTSGYNEQFF.

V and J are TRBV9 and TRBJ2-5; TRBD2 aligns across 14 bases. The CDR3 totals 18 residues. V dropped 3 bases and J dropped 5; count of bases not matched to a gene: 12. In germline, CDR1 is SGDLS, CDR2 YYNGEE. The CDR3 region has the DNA TGTGCCAGCAGCGGCGGGACTAGCGGGAGAGATTTTGAGGAGACCCAGTACTTC. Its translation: CASSGGTSGRDFEETQYF.

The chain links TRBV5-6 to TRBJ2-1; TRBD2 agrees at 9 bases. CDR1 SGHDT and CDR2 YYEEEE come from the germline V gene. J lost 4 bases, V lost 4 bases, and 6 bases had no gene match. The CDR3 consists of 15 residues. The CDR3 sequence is CASSVGLARYNEQFF. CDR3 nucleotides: TGTGCCAGCAGCGTGGGACTAGCCCGATACAATGAGCAGTTCTTC.

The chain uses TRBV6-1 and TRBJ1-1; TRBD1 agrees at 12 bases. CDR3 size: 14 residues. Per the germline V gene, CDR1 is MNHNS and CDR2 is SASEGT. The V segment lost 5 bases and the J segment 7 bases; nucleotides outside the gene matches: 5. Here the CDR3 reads CASSRDRGQSEAFF. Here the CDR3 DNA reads TGTGCCAGCAGTAGGGACAGGGGGCAAAGTGAAGCTTTCTTT.

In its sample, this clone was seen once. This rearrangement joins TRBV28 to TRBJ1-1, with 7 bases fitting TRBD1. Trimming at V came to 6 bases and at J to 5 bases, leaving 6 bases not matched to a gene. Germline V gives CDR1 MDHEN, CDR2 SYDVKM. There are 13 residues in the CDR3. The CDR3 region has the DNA TGTGCCAGCAGGAAGGGGGCGAGGACTGAAGCTTTCTTT. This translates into CASRKGARTEAFF.

CDR3 sequence: CASRDRGSTEAFF. CDR3 nucleotide sequence: TGTGCCAGCAGGGACAGGGGTTCCACTGAAGCTTTCTTT. The rearrangement links TRBV6-6 to TRBJ1-1, with 9 bases aligning to TRBD1. V trimming: 6 bases; J trimming: 4 bases; junction bases outside the gene matches: 3. From germline, CDR1 is MNHNY and CDR2 SVGAGI (reference sequence). The length of the CDR3 is 13 residues.

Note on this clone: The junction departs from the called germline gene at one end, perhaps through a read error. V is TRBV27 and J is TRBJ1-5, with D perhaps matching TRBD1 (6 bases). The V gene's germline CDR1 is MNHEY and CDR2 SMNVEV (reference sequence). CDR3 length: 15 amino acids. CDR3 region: CASRFGAGENQPQHF. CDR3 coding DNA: TGTGCCAGCCGTTTCGGAGCAGGGGAGAATCAGCCCCAGCATTTT.

CDR3 sequence (DNA): TGTGCCAGTAGTACCAGGACTGGGGCTGAAGCTTTCTTT. Translated, it gives CASSTRTGAEAFF. The chain joins TRBV19 to TRBJ1-1, with D uncertain. This CDR3 is 13 amino acids long. CDR1 and CDR2 (germline): LNHDA, SQIVND (reference sequence). Trimming took off 4 bases at V and 6 bases at J, with 12 bases between the two ends.

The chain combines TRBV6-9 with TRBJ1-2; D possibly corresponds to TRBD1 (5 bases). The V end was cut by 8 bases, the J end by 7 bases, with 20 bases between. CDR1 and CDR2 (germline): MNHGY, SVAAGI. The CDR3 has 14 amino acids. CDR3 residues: CASPAPNWTSGYTF. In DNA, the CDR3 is TGTGCCAGCCCTGCTCCTAACTGGACATCTGGCTACACCTTC.

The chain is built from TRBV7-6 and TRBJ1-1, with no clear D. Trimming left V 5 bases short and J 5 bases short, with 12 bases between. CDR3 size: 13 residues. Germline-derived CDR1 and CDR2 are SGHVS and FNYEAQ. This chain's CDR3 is CASSLEGTTEAFF. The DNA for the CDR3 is TGTGCCAGCAGCCTCGAGGGAACGACTGAAGCTTTCTTT. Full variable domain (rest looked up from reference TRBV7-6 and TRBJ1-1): GAGVSQSPRYKVTKRGQDVALRCDPISGHVSLYWYRQALGQGPEFLTYFNYEAQQDKSGLPNDRFSAERPEGSISTLTIQRTEQRDSAMYRCASSLEGTTEAFFGQGTRLTVV.

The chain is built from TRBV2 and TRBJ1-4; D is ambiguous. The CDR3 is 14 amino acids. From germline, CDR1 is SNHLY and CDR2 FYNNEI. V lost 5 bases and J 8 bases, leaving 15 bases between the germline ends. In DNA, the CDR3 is TGTGCCAGCAGTCCGCCACCACGAGGAGAAAAACTGTTTTTT. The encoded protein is CASSPPPRGEKLFF.

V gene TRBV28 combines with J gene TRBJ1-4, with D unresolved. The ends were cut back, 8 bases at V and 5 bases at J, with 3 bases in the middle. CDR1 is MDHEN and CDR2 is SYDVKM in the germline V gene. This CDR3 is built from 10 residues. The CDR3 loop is CASSNEKLFF. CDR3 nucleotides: TGTGCCAGCTCAAATGAAAAACTGTTTTTT.

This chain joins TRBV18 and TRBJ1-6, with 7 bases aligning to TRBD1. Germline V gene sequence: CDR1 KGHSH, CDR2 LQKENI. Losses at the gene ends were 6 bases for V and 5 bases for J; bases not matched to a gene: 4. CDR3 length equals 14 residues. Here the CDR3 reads CASSRDSHNSPLHF. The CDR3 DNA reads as TGTGCCAGCTCCCGGGACAGCCATAATTCACCCCTCCACTTT.

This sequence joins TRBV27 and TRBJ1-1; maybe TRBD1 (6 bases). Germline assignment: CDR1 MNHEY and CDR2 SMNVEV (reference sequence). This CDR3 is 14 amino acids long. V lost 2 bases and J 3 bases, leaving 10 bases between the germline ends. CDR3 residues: CASSLVGGDTEAFF. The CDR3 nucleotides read TGTGCCAGCAGTTTAGTAGGGGGTGACACTGAAGCTTTCTTT.

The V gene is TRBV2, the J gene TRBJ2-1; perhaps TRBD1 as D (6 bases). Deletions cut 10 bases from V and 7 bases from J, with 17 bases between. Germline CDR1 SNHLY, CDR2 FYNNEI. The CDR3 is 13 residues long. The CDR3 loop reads CAIRDTLGNEQFF. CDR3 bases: TGTGCCATCCGGGACACCCTAGGGAATGAGCAGTTCTTC. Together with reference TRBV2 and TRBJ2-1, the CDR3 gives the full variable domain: EPEVTQTPSHQVTQMGQEVILRCVPISNHLYFYWYRQILGQKVEFLVSFYNNEISEKSEIFDDQFSVERPDGSNFTLKIRSTKLEDSAMYFCAIRDTLGNEQFFGPGTRLTVL.

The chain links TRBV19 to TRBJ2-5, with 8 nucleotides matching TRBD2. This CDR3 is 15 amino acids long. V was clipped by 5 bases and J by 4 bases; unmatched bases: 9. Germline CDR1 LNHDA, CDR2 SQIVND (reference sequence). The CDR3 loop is CASSDGGVLGETQYF. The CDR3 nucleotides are TGTGCCAGTAGTGACGGGGGGGTACTCGGAGAGACCCAGTACTTC. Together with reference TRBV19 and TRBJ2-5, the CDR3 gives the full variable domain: DGGITQSPKYLFRKEGQNVTLSCEQNLNHDAMYWYRQDPGQGLRLIYYSQIVNDFQKGDIAEGYSVSREKKESFPLTVTSAQKNPTAFYLCASSDGGVLGETQYFGPGTRLLVL.

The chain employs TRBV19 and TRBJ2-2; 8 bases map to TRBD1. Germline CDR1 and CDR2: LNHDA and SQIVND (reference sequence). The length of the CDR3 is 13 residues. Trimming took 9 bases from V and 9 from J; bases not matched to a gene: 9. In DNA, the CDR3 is TGTGCCAGCAGCAGGGGGCTCTTTTGGGAGCTGTTTTTT. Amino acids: CASSRGLFWELFF. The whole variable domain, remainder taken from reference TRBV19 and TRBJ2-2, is DGGITQSPKYLFRKEGQNVTLSCEQNLNHDAMYWYRQDPGQGLRLIYYSQIVNDFQKGDIAEGYSVSREKKESFPLTVTSAQKNPTAFYLCASSRGLFWELFFGEGSRLTVL.

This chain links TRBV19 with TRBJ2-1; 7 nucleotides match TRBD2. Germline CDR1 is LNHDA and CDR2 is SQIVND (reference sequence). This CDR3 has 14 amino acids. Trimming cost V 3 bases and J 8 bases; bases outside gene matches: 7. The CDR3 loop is CASSIAGRTDEQFF. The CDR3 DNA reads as TGTGCCAGTAGTATTGCCGGGAGGACCGATGAGCAGTTCTTC.

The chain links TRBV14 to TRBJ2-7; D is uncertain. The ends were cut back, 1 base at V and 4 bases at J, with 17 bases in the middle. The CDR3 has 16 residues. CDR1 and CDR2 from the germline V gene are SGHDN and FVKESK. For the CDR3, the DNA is TGTGCCAGCAGCCAAGTTCTAAGCGAGCCTCCTTACGAGCAGTACTTC. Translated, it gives CASSQVLSEPPYEQYF.

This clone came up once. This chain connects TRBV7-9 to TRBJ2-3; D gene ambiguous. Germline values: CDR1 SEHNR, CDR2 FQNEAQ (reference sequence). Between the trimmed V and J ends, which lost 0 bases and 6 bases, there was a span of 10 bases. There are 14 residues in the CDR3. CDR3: CASSLAGLRDTQYF. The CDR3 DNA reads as TGTGCCAGCAGCTTAGCGGGCCTTCGGGATACGCAGTATTTT. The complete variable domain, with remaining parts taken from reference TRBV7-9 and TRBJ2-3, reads DTGVSQNPRHKITKRGQNVTFRCDPISEHNRLYWYRQTLGQGPEFLTYFQNEAQLEKSRLLSDRFSAERPKGSFSTLEIQRTEQGDSAMYLCASSLAGLRDTQYFGPGTRLTVL.

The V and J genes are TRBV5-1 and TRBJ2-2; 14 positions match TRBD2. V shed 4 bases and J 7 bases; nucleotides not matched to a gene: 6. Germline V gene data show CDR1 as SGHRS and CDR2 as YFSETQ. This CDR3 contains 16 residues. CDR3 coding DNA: TGCGCCAGCAGCCCGGGACTAGCGGGAGTAGGCGGGGAGCTGTTTTTT. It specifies CASSPGLAGVGGELFF.

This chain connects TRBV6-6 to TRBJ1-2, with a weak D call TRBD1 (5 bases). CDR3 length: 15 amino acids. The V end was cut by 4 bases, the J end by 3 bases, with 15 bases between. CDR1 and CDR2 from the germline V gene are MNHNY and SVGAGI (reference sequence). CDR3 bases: TGTGCCAGCAGTTCCGCAGACCCAGGGCACTATGGCTACACCTTC. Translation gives CASSSADPGHYGYTF.

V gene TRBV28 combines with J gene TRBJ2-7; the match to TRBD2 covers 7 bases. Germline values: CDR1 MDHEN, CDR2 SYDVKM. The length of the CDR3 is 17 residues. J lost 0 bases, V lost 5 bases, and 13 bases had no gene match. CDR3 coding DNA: TGTGCCAGCAGTACCCTTTACCGGGACTACCTCTCCTACGAGCAGTACTTC. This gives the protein CASSTLYRDYLSYEQYF.

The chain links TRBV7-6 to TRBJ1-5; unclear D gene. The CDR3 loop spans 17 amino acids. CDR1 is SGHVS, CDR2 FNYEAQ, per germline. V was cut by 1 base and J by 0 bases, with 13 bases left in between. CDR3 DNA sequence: TGTGCCAGCAGCTTAGGGGTGTGGAGAGATAGCAATCAGCCCCAGCATTTT. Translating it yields CASSLGVWRDSNQPQHF.

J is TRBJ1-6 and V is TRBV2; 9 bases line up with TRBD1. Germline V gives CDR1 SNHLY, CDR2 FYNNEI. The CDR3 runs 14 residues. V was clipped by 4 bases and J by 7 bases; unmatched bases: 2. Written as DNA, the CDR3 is TGTGCCAGCAGTGGGGACAGGGTAAATTCACCCCTCCACTTT. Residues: CASSGDRVNSPLHF.

The CDR3: CASSRTGSSREQYF. The CDR3 bases are TGTGCCAGCAGTAGGACAGGAAGTTCGAGGGAGCAGTACTTC. The rearrangement joins TRBV6-1 to TRBJ2-7; TRBD1 agrees at 7 bases. CDR1 and CDR2 from the germline V gene are MNHNS and SASEGT. The CDR3 extends over 14 amino acids. With V trimmed by 5 bases and J by 7 bases, 11 bases remained unmatched.

CDR3 sequence reads: CATQGSNTGELFF. The CDR3 nucleotides read TGTGCCACTCAGGGTAGTAACACCGGGGAGCTGTTTTTT. The J gene is TRBJ2-2, the V gene TRBV28, with a weak D call TRBD1 (5 bases). In germline, CDR1 is MDHEN, CDR2 SYDVKM. The CDR3 spans 13 residues. V dropped 10 bases and J dropped 2 bases, with 11 bases sitting between them.

This chain's CDR3 is CASSGTGGVGLGEAFF. The DNA for the CDR3 is TGTGCCAGCAGTGGGACAGGGGGCGTTGGTCTAGGCGAAGCTTTCTTT. The chain couples TRBV6-1 to TRBJ1-1, with 11 bases aligning to TRBD1. The CDR3 contains 16 residues. V lost 4 bases to trimming and J lost 8 bases; unmatched junction nucleotides: 12. CDR1 is MNHNS and CDR2 is SASEGT in the germline V gene.

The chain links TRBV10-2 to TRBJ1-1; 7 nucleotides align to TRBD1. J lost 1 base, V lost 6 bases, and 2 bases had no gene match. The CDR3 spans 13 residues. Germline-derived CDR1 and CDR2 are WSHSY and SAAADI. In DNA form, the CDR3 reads TGCGCCAGCAGAAGACAGGGGAACACTGAAGCTTTCTTT. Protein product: CASRRQGNTEAFF.

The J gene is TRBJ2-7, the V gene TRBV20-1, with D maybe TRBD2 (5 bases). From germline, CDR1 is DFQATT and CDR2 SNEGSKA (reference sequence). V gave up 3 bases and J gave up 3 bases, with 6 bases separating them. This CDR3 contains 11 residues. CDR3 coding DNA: TGCAGTGCTAGCGGGGACTACGAGCAGTACTTC. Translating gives CSASGDYEQYF.